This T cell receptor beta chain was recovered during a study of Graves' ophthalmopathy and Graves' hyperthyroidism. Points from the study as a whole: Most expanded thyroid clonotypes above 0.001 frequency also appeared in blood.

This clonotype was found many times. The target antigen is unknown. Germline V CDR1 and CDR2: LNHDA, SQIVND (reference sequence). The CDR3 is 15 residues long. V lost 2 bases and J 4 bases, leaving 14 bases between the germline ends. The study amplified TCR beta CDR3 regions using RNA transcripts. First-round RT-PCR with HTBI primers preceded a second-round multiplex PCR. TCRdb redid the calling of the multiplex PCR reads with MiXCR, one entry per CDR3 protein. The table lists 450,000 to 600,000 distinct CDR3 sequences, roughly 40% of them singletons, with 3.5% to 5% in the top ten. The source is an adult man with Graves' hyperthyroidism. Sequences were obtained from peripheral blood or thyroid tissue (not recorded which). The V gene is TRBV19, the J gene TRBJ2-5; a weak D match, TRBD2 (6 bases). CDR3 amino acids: CASSIRREVRETQYF. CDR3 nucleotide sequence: TGTGCCAGTAGTATACGCAGGGAGGTTCGAGAGACCCAGTACTTC.